Each of the 32 T cell receptor beta chains below was sequenced from the same sample in a study of chemoradiotherapy in HPV16-positive cancers. The method was immunoSEQ multiplex PCR; TCRdb's version includes in-frame clones alone and lacks a portion of them. The sample lists over 10,000 clones; approximately 75% were seen once. The material was obtained from a patient who underwent chemoradiotherapy. The receptors originated from a human donor with HPV-associated anogenital cancer.

The chain couples TRBV7-9 to TRBJ2-4; weak D call: TRBD1 (5 bases). Trimming left V 5 bases short and J 0 bases short, with 14 bases between. The length of the CDR3 is 16 residues. The germline gives CDR1 SEHNR, CDR2 FQNEAQ (reference sequence). CDR3 DNA sequence: TGTGCCAGCAGCCCGCAGACAGACCTAGCCAAAAACATTCAGTACTTC. This encodes CASSPQTDLAKNIQYF. Supplemented by reference TRBV7-9 and TRBJ2-4, the full variable domain reads DTGVSQNPRHKITKRGQNVTFRCDPISEHNRLYWYRQTLGQGPEFLTYFQNEAQLEKSRLLSDRFSAERPKGSFSTLEIQRTEQGDSAMYLCASSPQTDLAKNIQYFGAGTRLSVL.

The chain couples TRBV5-4 to TRBJ1-5; tentative D call: TRBD1 (5 bases). Trimming removed 4 bases from V and 9 bases from J, with 17 bases in between. Germline V gene lookup returns CDR1 SGHNT and CDR2 YYREEE (reference sequence). This CDR3 spans 14 amino acids. This chain's CDR3 is CASSGGPSQGPQHF. For the CDR3, the DNA is TGTGCCAGCAGCGGGGGACCCTCCCAAGGGCCCCAGCATTTT.

V is TRBV18 and J is TRBJ1-2; D is unresolved. CDR1 KGHSH and CDR2 LQKENI come from the germline V gene. The CDR3 totals 14 residues. Trimming took 0 bases from V and 7 from J, leaving 12 bases between them. CDR3 in amino acids: CASSPPGIPVGYTF. The CDR3 bases are TGTGCCAGCTCACCACCCGGGATTCCTGTTGGCTACACCTTC.

The chain uses TRBV5-1 and TRBJ2-2; 7 bases fit TRBD1. V shed 5 bases, J shed 4 bases, and the junction held 5 bases outside the gene matches. This CDR3 is built from 14 residues. Germline CDR1 is SGHRS and CDR2 is YFSETQ. The CDR3 DNA reads TGCGCCAGCAGGGGGACAGCTTCCACCGGGGAGCTGTTTTTT. It codes for CASRGTASTGELFF.

J is TRBJ1-1 and V is TRBV19; possible D gene TRBD1, 5 bases. CDR1 and CDR2 (germline): LNHDA, SQIVND (reference sequence). This CDR3 region has 15 residues. V was cut by 1 base and J by 4 bases, with 13 bases left in between. Written as DNA, the CDR3 is TGTGCCAGTAGTATAGCCGACTTCGGGGGCACTGAAGCTTTCTTT. Translating it yields CASSIADFGGTEAFF.

This clone was recorded only once. The chain combines TRBV5-1 with TRBJ1-2; tentatively, D is TRBD1 (6 bases). Germline values: CDR1 SGHRS, CDR2 YFSETQ. The V gene lost 0 bases and the J gene lost 2 bases, with 11 bases spanning the gap. The CDR3 runs 15 residues. The CDR3 reads CASSLVPGANYGYTF. The DNA for the CDR3 is TGCGCCAGCAGCTTGGTCCCGGGGGCAAACTATGGCTACACCTTC.

There are a few counts of this clone. The chain employs TRBV6-1 and TRBJ2-5, with TRBD1 as a possible D gene (6 bases). The length of the CDR3 is 16 residues. V lost 3 bases, J lost 7 bases, and 21 bases lay in between. From germline, CDR1 is MNHNS and CDR2 SASEGT. This CDR3 is CASSDQGRATRGTQYF. DNA of the CDR3: TGTGCCAGCAGTGATCAGGGGCGGGCAACAAGGGGGACCCAGTACTTC.

This clone was seen a handful of times. The CDR3 region has the DNA TGTGCCAGCAGCGTAGGAGGGGACCCCTACAATGAGCAGTTCTTC. As protein: CASSVGGDPYNEQFF. The chain combines TRBV9 with TRBJ2-1; D assignment may be TRBD1 or TRBD2 (5 bases each). The CDR3 runs 15 residues. CDR1 and CDR2 from the germline V gene are SGDLS and YYNGEE. V lost 0 bases and J 2 bases, leaving 9 bases between the germline ends.

This clone has a single count. This rearrangement joins TRBV2 to TRBJ2-1; 8 nucleotides match TRBD2. The CDR3 sequence is 14 residues long. The V gene end was trimmed by 8 bases and the J gene end by 2 bases; junction bases not matched to a gene: 5. Germline V gene data show CDR1 as SNHLY and CDR2 as FYNNEI. CDR3 sequence: CASVKRGTYNEQFF. DNA for the CDR3: TGTGCCAGCGTTAAGCGGGGGACCTACAATGAGCAGTTCTTC.

The chain is built from TRBV9 and TRBJ1-3; TRBD1 is a possible D gene (6 bases). The CDR3 loop spans 15 amino acids. V was trimmed by 0 bases and J by 2 bases, leaving 9 bases between them. CDR1 SGDLS and CDR2 YYNGEE come from the germline V gene. CDR3 region: CASSVGGQTGNTIYF. The CDR3 coding sequence is TGTGCCAGCAGCGTAGGCGGACAGACTGGAAACACCATATATTTT.

This chain connects TRBV25-1 to TRBJ1-6, with 7 bases aligning to TRBD1. This CDR3 is built from 15 residues. Looked up from germline, CDR1 is MGHDK and CDR2 is SYGVNS. The V gene end was trimmed by 4 bases and the J gene end by 9 bases; junction bases not matched to a gene: 9. CDR3 bases: TGTGCCAGCAGTGGGGGAGGGGGCGGAGGTTCACCCCTCCACTTT. It translates to CASSGGGGGGSPLHF.

The rearrangement links TRBV2 to TRBJ1-6; 9 bases line up with TRBD1. The germline CDR1 and CDR2 sequences are SNHLY and FYNNEI. This CDR3 has 16 amino acids. Trimming cost V 6 bases and J 5 bases; bases outside gene matches: 8. CDR3 sequence (DNA): TGTGCCAGCAGGGCTGGGACAGGGCGGGATAATTCACCCCTCCACTTT. It encodes CASRAGTGRDNSPLHF.

This chain connects TRBV29-1 to TRBJ1-1; 9 nucleotides match TRBD1. V gave up 7 bases and J gave up 6 bases; unmatched junction bases: 6. CDR1 and CDR2 from the germline V gene are SQVTM and ANQGSEA. This CDR3 is built from 12 residues. CDR3 DNA sequence: TGCAGCGCCGTACGGGACAGGGCTGAAGCTTTCTTT. Encoded protein: CSAVRDRAEAFF.

The CDR3 coding sequence is TGTGCCAGCAGCCAGGACAGGCCTGGGGGCTACACCTTC. The encoded protein is CASSQDRPGGYTF. The rearrangement links TRBV6-1 to TRBJ1-2, with 7 bases fitting TRBD1. The CDR3 length is 13 residues. Trimming at V came to 6 bases and at J to 8 bases, leaving 9 bases not matched to a gene. From germline, CDR1 is MNHNS and CDR2 SASEGT.

CDR3 sequence: CASSLGTSTYNEQFF. The CDR3 region has the DNA TGTGCCAGCAGCCTCGGGACTTCCACCTACAATGAGCAGTTCTTC. The chain joins TRBV7-2 to TRBJ2-1; D is possibly TRBD2 (6 bases). V lost 5 bases, J lost 2 bases, and 13 bases lay in between. This CDR3 is built from 15 residues. Germline V gene lookup returns CDR1 SGHTA and CDR2 FQGNSA.

This chain uses TRBV29-1 with TRBJ2-7; the match to TRBD2 covers 10 bases. CDR3 length: 13 amino acids. V gave up 4 bases and J gave up 7 bases; unmatched junction bases: 7. In germline, CDR1 is SQVTM, CDR2 ANQGSEA. CDR3 in amino acids: CSVVIAGGGEQYF. CDR3 DNA: TGCAGCGTTGTCATAGCGGGGGGTGGTGAGCAGTACTTC.

The rearrangement joins TRBV7-9 to TRBJ1-2, with unresolved D. The V gene's germline CDR1 is SEHNR and CDR2 FQNEAQ (reference sequence). The CDR3 has 13 residues. Trimming removed 5 bases from V and 4 bases from J, with 11 bases in between. CDR3 sequence (DNA): TGTGCCAGCAGCAGTACTGGACTCTATGGCTACACCTTC. This gives the protein CASSSTGLYGYTF.

This clone was counted between two and nine times. CDR3 nucleotides: TGTGCCAGTAAGCGGGATGTTACGGACGGGGAGCTGTTTTTT. Protein: CASKRDVTDGELFF. The chain is built from TRBV19 and TRBJ2-2; TRBD2 matches 7 bases. The CDR3 runs 14 residues. Unmatched junction bases numbered 9, after V lost 7 bases and J lost 7 bases. CDR1 LNHDA and CDR2 SQIVND come from the germline V gene (reference sequence).

This chain links TRBV6-4 with TRBJ1-2; D is undetermined. The CDR3 contains 16 residues. Germline V CDR1 and CDR2: MRHNA, SNTAGT. The ends were cut back, 2 bases at V and 8 bases at J, with 21 bases in the middle. In nucleotides, the CDR3 is TGTGCCAGCAGTGACCAACCAAACGCCCCCGGGGAAGGCTACACCTTC. It translates to CASSDQPNAPGEGYTF.

The rearrangement uses TRBV9 and TRBJ2-3, with D unclear. The CDR3 is made up of 15 amino acids. Germline CDR1 reads SGDLS; CDR2 reads YYNGEE. Trimming stripped 0 bases from V and 3 bases from J, with 11 bases between. CDR3 nucleotides: TGTGCCAGCAGCGTAGGGGCAGCTGGGACAGATACGCAGTATTTT. As protein: CASSVGAAGTDTQYF.

The chain uses TRBV5-4 and TRBJ2-5, with a possible D match to TRBD1 (5 bases). The CDR3 extends over 16 amino acids. With 0 bases removed from V and 5 bases from J, the gap between germline ends came to 17 bases. Germline lookup yields CDR1 SGHNT and CDR2 YYREEE (reference sequence). CDR3 nucleotides: TGTGCCAGCAGCTTGGTCCAGGGAAGGATGACGGAGACCCAGTACTTC. It encodes CASSLVQGRMTETQYF.

This clone appeared a few times. This chain connects TRBV5-6 to TRBJ1-4, with a weak D call TRBD1 (5 bases). The V gene's germline CDR1 is SGHDT and CDR2 YYEEEE. The germline V and J ends were trimmed by 0 bases and 7 bases, with 7 bases remaining between them. The CDR3 is made up of 13 amino acids. This CDR3 is CASSLGGVEKLFF. The CDR3 DNA sequence: TGTGCCAGCAGCTTGGGGGGGGTTGAAAAACTGTTTTTT.

V and J are TRBV4-2 and TRBJ1-3; tentatively, D is TRBD1 (5 bases). CDR1 is LGHNA, CDR2 YNFKEQ, per germline. The CDR3 totals 16 residues. Deletions cut 1 base from V and 2 bases from J, with 12 bases between. In nucleotides, the CDR3 is TGTGCCAGCAGCCAAGTGATAGGGGCAACTGGAAACACCATATATTTT. It specifies CASSQVIGATGNTIYF.

The chain combines TRBV7-9 with TRBJ1-1; D is possibly TRBD1 (5 bases). CDR3 size: 14 residues. From germline, CDR1 is SEHNR and CDR2 FQNEAQ (reference sequence). Trimming left V 5 bases short and J 7 bases short, with 17 bases between. Written as DNA, the CDR3 is TGTGCCAGCAGCCAAAGGGGTGCGGGGAATGAAGCTTTCTTT. As protein: CASSQRGAGNEAFF.

The chain couples TRBV5-8 to TRBJ1-2; unclear D gene. The V end was cut by 4 bases, the J end by 2 bases, with 12 bases between. Germline lookup yields CDR1 SGHTS and CDR2 YDEGEE. CDR3 length: 14 residues. This chain's CDR3 is CASSRGQTNYGYTF. Written as DNA, the CDR3 is TGTGCCAGCAGCCGAGGTCAAACCAACTATGGCTACACCTTC.

This clone was seen only a few times. The rearrangement joins TRBV7-9 to TRBJ2-7, with 10 bases aligning to TRBD1. V was clipped by 4 bases and J by 7 bases; unmatched bases: 10. Germline CDR1 is SEHNR and CDR2 is FQNEAQ (reference sequence). This CDR3 comprises 15 residues. The CDR3 nucleotides are TGTGCCAGCAGCTCCCCCGGGACAGGGGTCGAAGAGCAGTACTTC. Protein product: CASSSPGTGVEEQYF.

The J gene is TRBJ1-1, the V gene TRBV10-3; maybe TRBD1 (6 bases). This CDR3 is 15 amino acids long. Per germline, CDR1 ENHRY and CDR2 SYGVKD. Trimming took 0 bases from V and 6 from J, leaving 14 bases between them. The CDR3 reads CAISESRTAGAEAFF. The DNA of the CDR3 is TGTGCCATCAGTGAGTCCCGGACAGCGGGCGCTGAAGCTTTCTTT.

This clone has only a few counts. The chain uses TRBV7-9 and TRBJ2-2, with TRBD2 as a possible D gene (7 bases). This CDR3 region has 15 residues. V was clipped by 2 bases and J by 6 bases, with 13 bases between them. Germline CDR1 SEHNR, CDR2 FQNEAQ (reference sequence). This CDR3 is CASSLFGRGPGELFF. As DNA, the CDR3 is TGTGCCAGCAGCTTATTTGGGCGGGGGCCCGGGGAGCTGTTTTTT.

The chain combines TRBV18 with TRBJ2-5; 7 bases agree with TRBD1. V dropped 3 bases and J dropped 2; count of bases not matched to a gene: 9. The CDR3 covers 16 residues. CDR1 is KGHSH and CDR2 is LQKENI in the germline V gene. The CDR3 loop is CASSPRQGLLQETQYF. The CDR3 nucleotides are TGTGCCAGCTCACCCCGACAGGGCTTGCTTCAAGAGACCCAGTACTTC.

CDR3 DNA: TGTGCCAGCAGCTTAGACAGGGAGACCCAGTACTTC. Protein sequence: CASSLDRETQYF. The chain uses TRBV7-9 and TRBJ2-5; a weak D match, TRBD1 (5 bases). Germline values: CDR1 SEHNR, CDR2 FQNEAQ (reference sequence). The V and J ends lost 1 base and 5 bases respectively, with 5 bases between them. CDR3 length: 12 amino acids. Based on the CDR3 plus reference TRBV7-9 and TRBJ2-5, the full variable domain is DTGVSQNPRHKITKRGQNVTFRCDPISEHNRLYWYRQTLGQGPEFLTYFQNEAQLEKSRLLSDRFSAERPKGSFSTLEIQRTEQGDSAMYLCASSLDRETQYFGPGTRLLVL.

The chain combines TRBV7-8 with TRBJ1-5; D ambiguous. Trimming left V 1 base short and J 4 bases short, with 8 bases between. The germline V gene encodes CDR1 SGHVS and CDR2 FQNEAQ. The CDR3 covers 14 residues. CDR3 protein: CASSLVSGNQPQHF. DNA of the CDR3: TGTGCCAGCAGCTTAGTGAGTGGAAATCAGCCCCAGCATTTT.

The V call is TRBV7-9, the J call TRBJ1-3, with 7 nucleotides matching TRBD1. The CDR3 has 15 amino acids. Trimming cost V 6 bases and J 4 bases; bases outside gene matches: 9. Germline CDR1 is SEHNR and CDR2 is FQNEAQ (reference sequence). CDR3 sequence: CASRATGAAGNTIYF. The CDR3, as DNA: TGTGCCAGCAGAGCTACAGGGGCTGCAGGAAACACCATATATTTT.